This T cell receptor (beta chain) stems from a study of cytomegalovirus exposure and HLA in healthy donors. Study-level points and caveats: HLA restriction was apparent for most CMV-associated TCR beta chains in a later analysis. Researchers reported that a few CMV-associated chains were confirmed in vitro as CMV antigen-specific. Prediction of most subjects' HLA-A and HLA-B alleles by TCR beta sequences was reportedly accurate. Earlier analysis looked at TCR beta V segments, and most were productive about 90% or about 30% of the time.

With regard to this clone: Its cognate antigen is unknown.

Primers included in the PCR were 60 Vbeta and 13 Jbeta primers. The protocol was immunoSEQ multiplex PCR, while the TCRdb copy is restricted to in-frame clones and leaves out a portion. The sample lists about 160,000 clones, 60% to 80% occurring once. The TCR comes from a man under 40 in good health and CMV-seropositive. The sample consisted of PBMCs.

The DNA for the CDR3 is TGTGCCTGGAGTATCAGGGGGCCTACGAACACCGGGGAGCTGTTTTTT. It is translated as CAWSIRGPTNTGELFF. The chain links TRBV30 to TRBJ2-2, with 8 bases matching TRBD1. CDR3 size: 16 residues. Germline values: CDR1 GTSNPN, CDR2 SVGIG (reference sequence). The V and J ends lost 2 bases and 0 bases, in that order; junction bases with no gene match: 5. The whole variable domain, filled in from reference TRBV30 and TRBJ2-2, reads SQTIHQWPATLVQPVGSPLSLECTVEGTSNPNLYWYRQAAGRGLQLLFYSVGIGQISSEVPQNLSASRPQDRQFILSSKKLLLSDSGFYLCAWSIRGPTNTGELFFGEGSRLTVL.